This T cell receptor beta chain was documented in a study of CD8 T cells in ankylosing spondylitis. Study-wide points: There was a TCR beta motif, made of roughly eight highly homologous variants, that appeared characteristic of ankylosing spondylitis blood.

Generation of TCR beta libraries employed quantitative 5'-RACE incorporating molecular barcodes. Each CDR3 protein is one row after TCRdb ran MiXCR on the 5' RACE reads. The sample yields approximately 540,000 distinct CDR3 sequences, about 12% seen once. This clonotype appeared many times. Its target is not known. The origin of this receptor is a male donor with ankylosing spondylitis. The sample comprised blood, either unsorted or a sorted T cell fraction (not recorded which).

CDR3 bases: TGCAGTGCTAGGGGCCCTGGCGGGAGAAACGAGCAGTACGTC. This sequence encodes CSARGPGGRNEQYV. The chain joins TRBV20-1 to TRBJ2-7, with 7 bases aligning to TRBD2. Trimming at V came to 3 bases and at J to 5 bases, leaving 10 bases not matched to a gene. The CDR3 sequence is 14 residues long. The germline V gene has CDR1 DFQATT and CDR2 SNEGSKA (reference sequence).